Sequencing of this TCR beta chain was carried out in a study of cytomegalovirus exposure and HLA in healthy donors. Whole-study findings and limits: Investigators reported 164 TCR beta chains as tied to cytomegalovirus.

The CDR3 totals 12 residues. V was cut by 4 bases and J by 6 bases, with 9 bases left in between. The germline gives CDR1 SGHRS, CDR2 YFSETQ. On this clone itself: As yet, its antigen is unknown.

The PCR contained 60 Vbeta and 13 Jbeta primers. Using immunoSEQ multiplex PCR, the repertoire was profiled, and TCRdb retains in-frame clones only, with some absent. The sample lists under 200,000 clones; about 62% were seen once. The chain couples TRBV5-1 to TRBJ2-3; maybe TRBD2 (5 bases). The receptor comes from a man in his forties in good health and CMV-seronegative. Source material: PBMCs. The CDR3 region has the DNA TGCGCCAGCAGCGGACGGGGTGATACGCAGTATTTT. This gives the protein CASSGRGDTQYF.